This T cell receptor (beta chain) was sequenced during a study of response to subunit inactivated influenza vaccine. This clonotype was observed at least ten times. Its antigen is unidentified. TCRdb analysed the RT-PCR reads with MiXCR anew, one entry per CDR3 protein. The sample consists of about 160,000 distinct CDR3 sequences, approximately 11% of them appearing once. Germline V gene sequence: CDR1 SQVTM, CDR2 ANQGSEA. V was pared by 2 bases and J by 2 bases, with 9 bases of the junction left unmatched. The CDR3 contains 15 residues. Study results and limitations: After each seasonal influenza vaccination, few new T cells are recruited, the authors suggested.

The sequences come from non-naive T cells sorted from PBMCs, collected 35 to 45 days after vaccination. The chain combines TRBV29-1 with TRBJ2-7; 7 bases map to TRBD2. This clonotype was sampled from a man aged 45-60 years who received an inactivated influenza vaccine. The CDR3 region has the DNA TGCAGCGTTGAAACGGGTACTAGCGAGACCTACGAGCAGTACTTC. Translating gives CSVETGTSETYEQYF.